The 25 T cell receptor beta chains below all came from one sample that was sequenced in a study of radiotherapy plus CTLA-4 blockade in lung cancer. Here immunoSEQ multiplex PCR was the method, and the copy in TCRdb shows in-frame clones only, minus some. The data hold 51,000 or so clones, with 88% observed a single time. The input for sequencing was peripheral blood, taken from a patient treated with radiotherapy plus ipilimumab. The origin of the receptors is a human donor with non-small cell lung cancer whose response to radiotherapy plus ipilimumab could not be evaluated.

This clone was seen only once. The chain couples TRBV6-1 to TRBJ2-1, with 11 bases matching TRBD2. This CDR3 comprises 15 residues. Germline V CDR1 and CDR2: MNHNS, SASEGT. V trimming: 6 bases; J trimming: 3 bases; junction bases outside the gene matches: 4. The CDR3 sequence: CASRTTSGDYNEQFF. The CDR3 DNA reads TGTGCCAGCAGGACGACTAGCGGGGACTACAATGAGCAGTTCTTC.

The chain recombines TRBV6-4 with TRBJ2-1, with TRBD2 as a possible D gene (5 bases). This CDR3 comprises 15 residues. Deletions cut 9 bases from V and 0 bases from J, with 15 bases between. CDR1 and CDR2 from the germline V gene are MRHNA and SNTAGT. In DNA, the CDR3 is TGTGCCAGACCCTCAAGCGGCAGCTCCTACAATGAGCAGTTCTTC. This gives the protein CARPSSGSSYNEQFF.

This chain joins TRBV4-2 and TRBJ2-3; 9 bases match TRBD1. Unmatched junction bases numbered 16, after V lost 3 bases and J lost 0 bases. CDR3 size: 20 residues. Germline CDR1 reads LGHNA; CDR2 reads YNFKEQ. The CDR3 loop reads CASSHPPERQGGSSTDTQYF. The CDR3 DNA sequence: TGTGCCAGCAGCCACCCGCCAGAAAGACAGGGGGGTTCTAGCACAGATACGCAGTATTTT.

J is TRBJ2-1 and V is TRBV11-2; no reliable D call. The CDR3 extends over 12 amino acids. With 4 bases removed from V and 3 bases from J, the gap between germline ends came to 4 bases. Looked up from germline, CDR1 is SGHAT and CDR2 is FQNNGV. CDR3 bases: TGTGCCAGCAGCTCCTACTACAATGAGCAGTTCTTC. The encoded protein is CASSSYYNEQFF.

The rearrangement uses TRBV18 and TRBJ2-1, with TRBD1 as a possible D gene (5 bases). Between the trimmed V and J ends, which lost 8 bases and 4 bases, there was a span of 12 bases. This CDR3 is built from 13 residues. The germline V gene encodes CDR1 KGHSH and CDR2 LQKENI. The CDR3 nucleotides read TGTGCCAGCCTTGCAGGGCGGTACAATGAGCAGTTCTTC. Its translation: CASLAGRYNEQFF.

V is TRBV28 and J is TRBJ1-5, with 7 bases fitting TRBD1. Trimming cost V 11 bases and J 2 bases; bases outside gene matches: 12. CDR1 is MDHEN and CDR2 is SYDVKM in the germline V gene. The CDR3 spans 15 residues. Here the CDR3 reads CAGQTGSDGNQPQHF. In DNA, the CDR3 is TGTGCCGGGCAGACAGGGAGCGACGGCAATCAGCCCCAGCATTTT.

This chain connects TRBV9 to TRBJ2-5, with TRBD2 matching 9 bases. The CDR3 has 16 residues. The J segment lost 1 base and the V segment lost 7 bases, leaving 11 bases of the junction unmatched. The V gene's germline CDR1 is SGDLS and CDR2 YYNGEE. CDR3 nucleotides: TGTGCCAGCTCCCTGGGAGTAGCGGGGGTCCAAGAGACCCAGTACTTC. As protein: CASSLGVAGVQETQYF.

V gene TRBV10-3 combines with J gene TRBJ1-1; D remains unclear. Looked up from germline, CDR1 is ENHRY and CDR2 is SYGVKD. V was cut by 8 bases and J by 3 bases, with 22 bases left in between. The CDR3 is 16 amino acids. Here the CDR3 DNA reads TGTGCCATCGGAGGAGGTTTGGGAAGTGGGGACACTGAAGCTTTCTTT. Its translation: CAIGGGLGSGDTEAFF.

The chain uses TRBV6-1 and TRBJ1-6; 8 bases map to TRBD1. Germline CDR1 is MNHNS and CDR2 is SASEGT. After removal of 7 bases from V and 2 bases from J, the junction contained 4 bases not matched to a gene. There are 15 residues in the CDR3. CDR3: CASTGQGTYNSPLHF. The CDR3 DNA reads TGTGCCAGCACCGGACAGGGAACCTATAATTCACCCCTCCACTTT.

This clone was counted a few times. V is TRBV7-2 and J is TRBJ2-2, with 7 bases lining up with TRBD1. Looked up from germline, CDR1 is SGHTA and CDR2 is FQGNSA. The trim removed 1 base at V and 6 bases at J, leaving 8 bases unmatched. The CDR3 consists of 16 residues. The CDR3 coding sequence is TGTGCCAGCAGCTTAGATTTGAGACAGGGAGCCGGGGAGCTGTTTTTT. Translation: CASSLDLRQGAGELFF. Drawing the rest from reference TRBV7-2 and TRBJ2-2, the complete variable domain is GAGVSQSPSNKVTEKGKDVELRCDPISGHTALYWYRQSLGQGLEFLIYFQGNSAPDKSGLPSDRFSAERTGGSVSTLTIQRTQQEDSAVYLCASSLDLRQGAGELFFGEGSRLTVL.

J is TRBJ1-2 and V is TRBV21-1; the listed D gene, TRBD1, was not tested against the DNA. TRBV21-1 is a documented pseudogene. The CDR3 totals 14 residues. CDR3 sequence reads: CGQGETGANYGYTF. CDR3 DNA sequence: TGTGGCCAAGGGGAGACAGGGGCTAACTATGGCTACACCTTC.

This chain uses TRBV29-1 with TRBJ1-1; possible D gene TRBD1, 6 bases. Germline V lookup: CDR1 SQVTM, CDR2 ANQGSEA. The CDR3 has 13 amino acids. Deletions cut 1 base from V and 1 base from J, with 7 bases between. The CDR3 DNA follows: TGCAGCGTTGAAGGACAGGAGAACACTGAAGCTTTCTTT. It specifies CSVEGQENTEAFF.

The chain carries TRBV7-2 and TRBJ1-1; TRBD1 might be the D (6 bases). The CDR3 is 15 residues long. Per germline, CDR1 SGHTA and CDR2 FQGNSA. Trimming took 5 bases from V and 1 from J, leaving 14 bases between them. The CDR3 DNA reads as TGTGCCAGCAGCCCCGAGGGGGGGCGGAACACTGAAGCTTTCTTT. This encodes CASSPEGGRNTEAFF. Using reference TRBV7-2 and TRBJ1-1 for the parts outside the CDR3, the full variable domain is GAGVSQSPSNKVTEKGKDVELRCDPISGHTALYWYRQSLGQGLEFLIYFQGNSAPDKSGLPSDRFSAERTGGSVSTLTIQRTQQEDSAVYLCASSPEGGRNTEAFFGQGTRLTVV.

The CDR3 sequence is CASSEGVGDEAFF. The CDR3 region has the DNA TGTGCCAGCAGTGAAGGGGTCGGGGATGAAGCTTTCTTT. The rearrangement uses TRBV2 and TRBJ1-1, with D unclear. The length of the CDR3 is 13 residues. Germline-derived CDR1 and CDR2 are SNHLY and FYNNEI. The germline V and J ends were trimmed by 1 base and 7 bases, with 10 bases remaining between them.

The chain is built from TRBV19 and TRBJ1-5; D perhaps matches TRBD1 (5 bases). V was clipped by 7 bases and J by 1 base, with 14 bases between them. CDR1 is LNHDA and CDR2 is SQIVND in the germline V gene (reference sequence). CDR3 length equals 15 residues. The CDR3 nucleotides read TGTGCCAGTAAGTGGCAGGGTCGGAGCAATCAGCCCCAGCATTTT. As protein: CASKWQGRSNQPQHF.

This CDR3 reads CASSPPGIKETQYF. CDR3 DNA sequence: TGTGCCAGCAGCCCCCCAGGGATAAAAGAGACCCAGTACTTC. The chain employs TRBV7-9 and TRBJ2-5, with D perhaps matching TRBD1 (5 bases). The CDR3 spans 14 residues. Trimming left V 5 bases short and J 3 bases short, with 13 bases between. Per germline, CDR1 SEHNR and CDR2 FQNEAQ (reference sequence).

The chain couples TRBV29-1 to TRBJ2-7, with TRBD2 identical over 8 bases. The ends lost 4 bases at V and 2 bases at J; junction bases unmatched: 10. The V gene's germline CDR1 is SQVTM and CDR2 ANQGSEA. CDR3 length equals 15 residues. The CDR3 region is CSVVGSGGAPYEQYF. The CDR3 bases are TGCAGCGTTGTGGGAAGCGGGGGCGCTCCCTACGAGCAGTACTTC.

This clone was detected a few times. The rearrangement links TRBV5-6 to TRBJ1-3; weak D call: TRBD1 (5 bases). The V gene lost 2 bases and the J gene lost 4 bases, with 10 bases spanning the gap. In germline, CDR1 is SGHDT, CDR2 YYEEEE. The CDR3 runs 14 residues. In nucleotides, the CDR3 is TGTGCCAGCAGCTTCGGAGGGGCGGGAAACACCATATATTTT. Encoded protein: CASSFGGAGNTIYF. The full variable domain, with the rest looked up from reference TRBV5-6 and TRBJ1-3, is DAGVTQSPTHLIKTRGQQVTLRCSPKSGHDTVSWYQQALGQGPQFIFQYYEEEERQRGNFPDRFSGHQFPNYSSELNVNALLLGDSALYLCASSFGGAGNTIYFGEGSWLTVV.

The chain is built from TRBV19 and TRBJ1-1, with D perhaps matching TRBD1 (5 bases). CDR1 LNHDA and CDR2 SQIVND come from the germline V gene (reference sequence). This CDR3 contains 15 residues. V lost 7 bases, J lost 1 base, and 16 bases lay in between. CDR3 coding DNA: TGTGCCAGTACCTCCGACCCGGGGGGGAACACTGAAGCTTTCTTT. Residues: CASTSDPGGNTEAFF.

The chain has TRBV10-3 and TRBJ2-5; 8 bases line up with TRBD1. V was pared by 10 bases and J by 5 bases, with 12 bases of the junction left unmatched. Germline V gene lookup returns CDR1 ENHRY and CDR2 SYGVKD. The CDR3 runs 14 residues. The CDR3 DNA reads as TGTGCCACCCTACCAGGGGGCAGGGTCGAGACCCAGTACTTC. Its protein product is CATLPGGRVETQYF.

The CDR3 here is CASSPQGVWGTEAFF. The CDR3 DNA reads TGTGCCAGCTCACCACAGGGGGTTTGGGGCACTGAAGCTTTCTTT. This rearrangement joins TRBV18 to TRBJ1-1; D perhaps matches TRBD1 (6 bases). Germline lookup yields CDR1 KGHSH and CDR2 LQKENI. The length of the CDR3 is 15 residues. Trimming took 1 base from V and 4 from J, leaving 13 bases between them.

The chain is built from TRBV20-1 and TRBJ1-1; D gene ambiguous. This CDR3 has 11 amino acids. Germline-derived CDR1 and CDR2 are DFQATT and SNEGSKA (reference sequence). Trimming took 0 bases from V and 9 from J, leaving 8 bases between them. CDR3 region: CSAREELKAFF. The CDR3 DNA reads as TGCAGTGCTAGAGAGGAGTTGAAAGCTTTCTTT.

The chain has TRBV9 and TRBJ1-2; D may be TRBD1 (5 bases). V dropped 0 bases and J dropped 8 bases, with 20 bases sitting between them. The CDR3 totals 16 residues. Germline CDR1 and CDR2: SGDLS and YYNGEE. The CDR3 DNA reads TGTGCCAGCAGCGTAGATTTGTGGGAGGGGTTCGAGGGCTACACCTTC. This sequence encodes CASSVDLWEGFEGYTF.

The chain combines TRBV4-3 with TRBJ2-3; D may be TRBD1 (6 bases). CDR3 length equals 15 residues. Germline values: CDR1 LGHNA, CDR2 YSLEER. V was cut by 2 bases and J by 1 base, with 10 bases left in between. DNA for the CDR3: TGCGCCAGCAGCCAACAGACAGGACGCACAGATACGCAGTATTTT. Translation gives CASSQQTGRTDTQYF.

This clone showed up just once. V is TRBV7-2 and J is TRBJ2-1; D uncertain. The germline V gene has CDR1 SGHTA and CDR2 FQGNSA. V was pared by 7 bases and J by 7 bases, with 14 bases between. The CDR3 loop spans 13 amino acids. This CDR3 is CASTVTYGNEQFF. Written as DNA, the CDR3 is TGTGCCAGCACCGTAACCTACGGGAATGAGCAGTTCTTC.